The clone carrying this T cell receptor (beta chain) was seen a few times. The antigen is unknown. The data are from a study of response to subunit inactivated influenza vaccine. Study-level points and caveats: Few additional T cells are recruited per seasonal influenza vaccination, authors suggested.

V lost 2 bases and J lost 1; bases outside the gene matches: 8. CDR3 length equals 17 residues. CDR1 and CDR2 from the germline V gene are SEHNR and FQNEAQ (reference sequence). In TCRdb, the RT-PCR reads were re-called with MiXCR into one record per CDR3 protein. The sample has fewer than 750,000 distinct CDR3 sequences; roughly 15% are singletons. The specimen comprised PBMCs from blood, sampled 11 to 12 days after vaccination. The rearrangement uses TRBV7-9 and TRBJ2-7; TRBD2 matches 10 bases. This sequence originates from a man aged 45-65 years who received an inactivated influenza vaccine. This CDR3 is CASSLIKREGHSYEQYF. CDR3 bases: TGTGCCAGCAGCTTAATTAAGCGGGAGGGCCATTCCTACGAGCAGTACTTC. Supplemented by reference TRBV7-9 and TRBJ2-7, the full variable domain reads DTGVSQNPRHKITKRGQNVTFRCDPISEHNRLYWYRQTLGQGPEFLTYFQNEAQLEKSRLLSDRFSAERPKGSFSTLEIQRTEQGDSAMYLCASSLIKREGHSYEQYFGPGTRLTVT.